These 13 T cell receptor beta chains came from one sample sequenced in a study of T-cell memory formation after mild COVID-19. TCRdb ran MiXCR on the 5' RACE reads and lists one entry per CDR3 protein. The repertoire consists of a few hundred thousand distinct CDR3 sequences, with roughly 19% occurring once and the leading ten covering around 21%. Specimen: PBMCs or a T cell subset sorted from them (not recorded which). The receptors shown here come from a young man who had mild COVID-19 (a few samples of this study predate the infection). Cell type and time point are not known.

The gene calls are TRBV12-3 or TRBV12-4 and TRBJ1-2, with 8 bases aligning to TRBD1. J gave up 7 bases and V 6 bases, and 7 bases lay outside the gene matches. The CDR3 has 13 residues. DNA of the CDR3: TGTGCCAGCAGCTCCGACAGGGGTCCTGGCTACACCTTC. Its protein product is CASSSDRGPGYTF.

A few counts support this clonotype. The chain recombines TRBV20-1 with TRBJ2-1, with a weak D call TRBD1 (6 bases). Trimming stripped 4 bases from V and 0 bases from J, with 10 bases between. Germline CDR1 and CDR2: DFQATT and SNEGSKA (reference sequence). The CDR3 consists of 14 residues. The CDR3 reads CSATGTHSYNEQFF. The CDR3 DNA follows: TGCAGTGCTACCGGGACACACTCCTACAATGAGCAGTTCTTC.

CDR3 in amino acids: CASSPRDRNPLADTQYF. CDR3 sequence (DNA): TGTGCCAGCAGCCCCCGCGACAGGAACCCACTCGCGGATACGCAGTATTTT. This chain uses TRBV7-9 with TRBJ2-3; D might be TRBD1 (6 bases). The CDR3 has 17 amino acids. V was shortened by 5 bases and J by 6 bases, with 24 bases between the two germline ends. Germline V gives CDR1 SEHNR, CDR2 FQNEAQ (reference sequence). The full variable domain, in which reference TRBV7-9 and TRBJ2-3 provide the parts outside the CDR3, is DTGVSQNPRHKITKRGQNVTFRCDPISEHNRLYWYRQTLGQGPEFLTYFQNEAQLEKSRLLSDRFSAERPKGSFSTLEIQRTEQGDSAMYLCASSPRDRNPLADTQYFGPGTRLTVL.

This clonotype appeared a few times. CDR3 residues: CASSLIRTYGYTF. The CDR3 region has the DNA TGTGCCAGCAGCTTAATCCGTACCTATGGCTACACCTTC. The genes are TRBV7-8 and TRBJ1-2; D is uncertain. Germline CDR1 and CDR2: SGHVS and FQNEAQ. The CDR3 loop spans 13 amino acids. Trimming took 2 bases from V and 4 from J, leaving 8 bases between them.

This clonotype was seen more than once but under ten times. The V gene is TRBV28, the J gene TRBJ2-7; D remains unclear. Germline V gives CDR1 MDHEN, CDR2 SYDVKM. V lost 4 bases to trimming and J lost 4 bases, with 5 bases between them. There are 11 residues in the CDR3. The CDR3 reads CASSSTYEQYV. In DNA, the CDR3 is TGTGCCAGCAGTTCAACATACGAGCAGTACGTC.

This clonotype has more than one count but fewer than ten. This chain uses TRBV5-1 with TRBJ2-3; D remains ambiguous. Germline CDR1 is SGHRS and CDR2 is YFSETQ. Trimming shortened V by 1 base and J by 2 bases, and 5 bases separated the two germline ends. The CDR3 has 13 residues. The CDR3 DNA follows: TGCGCCAGCAGCTTGTGGGCCACAGATACGCAGTATTTT. It yields the protein CASSLWATDTQYF.

This clonotype appeared a few times. The chain employs TRBV5-1 and TRBJ1-6, with unresolved D. Trimming cost V 1 base and J 8 bases, with 7 bases left between them. CDR3 length: 13 residues. The germline V gene has CDR1 SGHRS and CDR2 YFSETQ. This CDR3 is CASSLTRDSPLHF. CDR3 sequence (DNA): TGCGCCAGCAGCTTGACGAGAGATTCACCCCTCCACTTT.

Only a few counts were recorded for this clonotype. CDR3 protein: CASSPQGGIQYF. CDR3 nucleotides: TGTGCCAGCTCACCGCAGGGGGGGATCCAGTACTTC. The chain combines TRBV18 with TRBJ2-5, with D tentatively TRBD1 or TRBD2 (7 bases each). V lost 3 bases, J lost 10 bases, and 12 bases lay in between. The CDR3 consists of 12 residues. Germline CDR1 reads KGHSH; CDR2 reads LQKENI.

This clonotype was detected only a few times. The CDR3 loop reads CAAKGAGGLSYNEQFF. As DNA, the CDR3 is TGTGCCGCAAAGGGAGCGGGGGGGCTCTCCTACAATGAGCAGTTCTTC. The gene calls are TRBV7-9 and TRBJ2-1; TRBD2 matches at 10 bases. V gave up 11 bases and J gave up 0 bases; unmatched junction bases: 10. Germline CDR1 is SEHNR and CDR2 is FQNEAQ (reference sequence). The CDR3 covers 16 residues.

This clonotype was counted at least ten times. The chain has TRBV5-1 and TRBJ2-7; 7 nucleotides agree with TRBD2. V shed 5 bases, J shed 3 bases, and the junction held 8 bases outside the gene matches. The CDR3 length is 14 residues. The germline V gene has CDR1 SGHRS and CDR2 YFSETQ. The CDR3 nucleotides read TGCGCCAGCAGATCGTTTGCGGGGGACTACGAGCAGTACTTC. Its translation is CASRSFAGDYEQYF.

The rearrangement joins TRBV21-1 to TRBJ1-2; TRBD1, as called in the table, went unchecked against the DNA. TRBV21-1 is listed as a pseudogene. The CDR3 has 14 amino acids. CDR3 nucleotides: TGTGCCAGCAGCAAAGGCGGGGGGCGTTGTGGCTACACCTTC. Translating gives CASSKGGGRCGYTF.

This clonotype was observed a few times. This sequence joins TRBV6-2 or TRBV6-3 and TRBJ1-4; D is undetermined. CDR1 is MNHEY, CDR2 SVGEGT, per germline. V dropped 7 bases and J dropped 8 bases, with 17 bases sitting between them. The CDR3 length is 14 residues. This CDR3 is CASTSGPLGEKLFF. CDR3 coding DNA: TGTGCCAGCACCAGTGGCCCGCTTGGAGAAAAACTGTTTTTT.

This clonotype was picked up a small number of times. The rearrangement links TRBV20-1 to TRBJ2-4, with 7 nucleotides matching TRBD1. The CDR3 is 19 amino acids. Germline lookup yields CDR1 DFQATT and CDR2 SNEGSKA (reference sequence). V shed 4 bases and J 0 bases; nucleotides not matched to a gene: 18. CDR3 nucleotides: TGCAGTGCTAAGGCCAGGGGGACAGCTCCGCGTATAGCCAAAAACATTCAGTACTTC. Protein: CSAKARGTAPRIAKNIQYF.